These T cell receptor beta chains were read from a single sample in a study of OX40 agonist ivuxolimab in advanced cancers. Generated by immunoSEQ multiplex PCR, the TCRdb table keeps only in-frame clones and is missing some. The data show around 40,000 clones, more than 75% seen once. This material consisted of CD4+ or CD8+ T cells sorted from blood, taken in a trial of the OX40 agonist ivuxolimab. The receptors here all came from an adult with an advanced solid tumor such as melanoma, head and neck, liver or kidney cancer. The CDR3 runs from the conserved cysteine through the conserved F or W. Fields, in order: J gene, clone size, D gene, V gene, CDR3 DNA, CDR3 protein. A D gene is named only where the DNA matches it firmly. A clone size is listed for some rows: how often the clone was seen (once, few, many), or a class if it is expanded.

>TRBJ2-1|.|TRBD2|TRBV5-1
TGCGCCAGCAGTAGCGGGGGGAATGAGCAGTTCTTC
CASSSGGNEQFF
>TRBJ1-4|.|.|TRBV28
TGTGCCACCTTGGGGGGTTCTAATGAAAAACTGTTTTTT
CATLGGSNEKLFF
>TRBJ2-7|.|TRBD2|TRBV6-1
TGTGCCAGCAGTGACCCGGGACTAGCGTTTTCCTACGAGCAGTACTTC
CASSDPGLAFSYEQYF
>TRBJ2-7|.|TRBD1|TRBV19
TGTGCCAGTAGGAAAGGGACAGCCTACGAGCAGTACTTC
CASRKGTAYEQYF
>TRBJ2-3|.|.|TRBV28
TGTGCCAGCAGTTTAAGCCAGGCAGATACGCAGTATTTT
CASSLSQADTQYF
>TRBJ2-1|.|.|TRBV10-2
TGCGCCAGCAGTTCTAGCAATGAGCAGTTCTTC
CASSSSNEQFF
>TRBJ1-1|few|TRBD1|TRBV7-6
TGTGCCAGCAGCGCGGGACAGTACACTGAAGCTTTCTTT
CASSAGQYTEAFF
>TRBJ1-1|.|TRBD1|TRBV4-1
TGCGCCAGCAGCCACTCCGGGACAGCAAACACTGAAGCTTTCTTT
CASSHSGTANTEAFF
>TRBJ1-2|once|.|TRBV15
TGTGCCACCAGCAGAGTTCCTCCGGGTCCAGCTAACTATGGCTACACCTTC
CATSRVPPGPANYGYTF
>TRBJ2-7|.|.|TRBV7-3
TGTGCCAGCAGCTTAATTGGGGGTGAGGAATACGAGCAGTACTTC
CASSLIGGEEYEQYF
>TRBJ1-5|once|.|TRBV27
TGTGCCAGCAGTTTATATCCCGGGGGTCAGCCCCAGCATTTT
CASSLYPGGQPQHF
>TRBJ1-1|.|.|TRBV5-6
TGTGCCAGCAGCGTAAACACAGGGTGGGCTGAAGCTTTCTTT
CASSVNTGWAEAFF
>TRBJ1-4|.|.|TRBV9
TGTGCCAGCAGCCCCAATACTGAAAAACTGTTTTTT
CASSPNTEKLFF
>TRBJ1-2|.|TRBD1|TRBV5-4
TGTGCCAGCAGCCCTGGGACAGGGGTTTTAGGCTACACCTTC
CASSPGTGVLGYTF
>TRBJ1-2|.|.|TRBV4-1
TGCGCCAGCAGCCAATCTACAGGGATCGACTATGGCTACACCTTC
CASSQSTGIDYGYTF
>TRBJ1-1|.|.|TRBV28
TGTGCCAGCAGTCCCCCGGGGGGTCTGAACACTGAAGCTTTCTTT
CASSPPGGLNTEAFF
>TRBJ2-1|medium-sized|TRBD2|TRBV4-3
TGCGCCAGCAGCCAAGGGACTAGCGGGTTAAGCTCCTACAATGAGCAGTTCTTC
CASSQGTSGLSSYNEQFF
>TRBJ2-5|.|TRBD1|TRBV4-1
TGCGCCAGCAGAGACACAGGGGTAGGCGAGACCCAGTACTTC
CASRDTGVGETQYF
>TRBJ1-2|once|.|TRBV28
TGTGCCAGCAGTTTCGAAGACGGCAACTATGGCTACACCTTC
CASSFEDGNYGYTF
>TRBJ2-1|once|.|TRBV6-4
TGTGCCAGCAGTGCCGCTAGCGAAGGCTACAATGAGCAGTTCTTC
CASSAASEGYNEQFF
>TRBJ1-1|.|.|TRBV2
TGTGCCAGCAGGCAGGGAGGGATCACTGAAGCTTTCTTT
CASRQGGITEAFF
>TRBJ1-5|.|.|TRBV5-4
TGTGCCAGCAGCTTGGGGCTCAATCAGCCCCAGCATTTT
CASSLGLNQPQHF
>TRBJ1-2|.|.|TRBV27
TGTGCCAGCAGTTTAATGGCTAGGGCAGGGAGGGTCTATGGCTACACCTTC
CASSLMARAGRVYGYTF
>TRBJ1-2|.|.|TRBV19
TGTGCCAGTAGTATAATAGGGGTAAAAGGCTACACCTTC
CASSIIGVKGYTF
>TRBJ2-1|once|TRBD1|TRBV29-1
TGCAGCGCGTACCGGGACAGCAATGAGCAGTTCTTC
CSAYRDSNEQFF
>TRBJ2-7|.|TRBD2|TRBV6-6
TGTGCCAGCAGTTACGGGACTAGCGACGAGCAGTACTTC
CASSYGTSDEQYF
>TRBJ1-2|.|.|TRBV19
TGTGCCAGTAGTACCAGGGCCAGCTATGGCTACACCTTC
CASSTRASYGYTF
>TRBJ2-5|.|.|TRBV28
TGTGCCAGCAGTTCATCCGGTGGCTACACGGGAGAGACCCAGTACTTC
CASSSSGGYTGETQYF
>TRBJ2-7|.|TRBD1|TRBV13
TGTGCCAGCAGCTTAGACAGGGGGCGCGAGCAGTACTTC
CASSLDRGREQYF
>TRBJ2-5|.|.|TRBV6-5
TGTGCCAGCACCCAACCATCTGAGACCCAGTACTTC
CASTQPSETQYF
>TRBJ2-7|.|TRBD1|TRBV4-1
TGCGCCAGCAGCCTTACAGGGGACAGAACCTACGAGCAGTACTTC
CASSLTGDRTYEQYF
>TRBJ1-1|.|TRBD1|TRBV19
TGTGCCAGTACGGACAGGTCGGGGACTGAAGCTTTCTTT
CASTDRSGTEAFF
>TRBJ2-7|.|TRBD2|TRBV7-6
TGTGCCAGCAGCTTAACGGCCCATAGCGGGAAAAACGAGCAGTACTTC
CASSLTAHSGKNEQYF
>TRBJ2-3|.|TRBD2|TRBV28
TGTGCCAGCAGTAAGGCTAGCGGGAGGGTTGAAGATACGCAGTATTTT
CASSKASGRVEDTQYF
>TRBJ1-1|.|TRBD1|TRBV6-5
TGTGCCAGCAGCCTACAGGGGATGAACACTGAAGCTTTCTTT
CASSLQGMNTEAFF
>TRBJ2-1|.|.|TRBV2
TGTGCCAGCAGTGCCAATCAGGGCTCCTACAATGAGCAGTTCTTC
CASSANQGSYNEQFF
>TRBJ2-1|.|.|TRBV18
TGTGCCAGCTCACCACCACTTCAAGGGGGGAGTGAGCAGTTCTTC
CASSPPLQGGSEQFF
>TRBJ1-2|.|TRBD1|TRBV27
TGTGCCAGCGCCAAGGGACAGAAGAATGGCTACACCTTC
CASAKGQKNGYTF
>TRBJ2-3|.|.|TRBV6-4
TGTGCCAGCAGTGACTGGGGAACCTCGGGTACAGATACGCAGTATTTT
CASSDWGTSGTDTQYF
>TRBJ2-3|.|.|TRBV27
TGTGCCAGCAGTTCCCTGACAGCCATTAGCACAGATACGCAGTATTTT
CASSSLTAISTDTQYF
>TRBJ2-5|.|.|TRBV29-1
TGCAGCGTTGAAGAAAGAGACCTCCTAGAGACCCAGTACTTC
CSVEERDLLETQYF
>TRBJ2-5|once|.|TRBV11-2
TGTGCCAGCAGGCTCCGGGACACCAAAGAGACCCAGTACTTC
CASRLRDTKETQYF
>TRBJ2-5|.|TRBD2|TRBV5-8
TGTGCCAGCAGCCCTCGGACTAGTGGCGCCAGAGAGACCCAGTACTTC
CASSPRTSGARETQYF
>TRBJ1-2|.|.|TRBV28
TGTGCCAGCAGTGGGGGGGCCAGTAACTATGGCTACACCTTC
CASSGGASNYGYTF
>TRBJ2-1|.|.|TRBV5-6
TGTGCCAGCAGCTTAGGAGGGGGCCTTTACAATGAGCAGTTCTTC
CASSLGGGLYNEQFF
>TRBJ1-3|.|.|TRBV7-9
TGTGCCAGCATGATCGGAAACACCATATATTTT
CASMIGNTIYF
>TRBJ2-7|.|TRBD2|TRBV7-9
TGTGCCAGCAGCAGACTAGCGGGAGATAAAGTTACCTACGAGCAGTACTTC
CASSRLAGDKVTYEQYF
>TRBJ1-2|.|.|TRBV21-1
TGTGCCAGCAGCCCCTTAGGGCGGGACAGCCGATATGGCTACACCTTC
CASSPLGRDSRYGYTF
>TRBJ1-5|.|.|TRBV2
TGTGCCAGCAGTGGTCCCAGGGATAGCAATCAGCCCCAGCATTTT
CASSGPRDSNQPQHF
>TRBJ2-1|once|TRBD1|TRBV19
TGTGCCAGCGCTTCAGGGGGTGACTACAATGAGCAGTTCTTC
CASASGGDYNEQFF
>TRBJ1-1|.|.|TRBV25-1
TGTGCCAGCAGTCCCCGTGGCAAAAACACTGAAGCTTTCTTT
CASSPRGKNTEAFF
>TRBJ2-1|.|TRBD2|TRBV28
TGTGCCAGCAGTTTCCGTAGCGGGAGGGCCCTTGTCTACAATGAGCAGTTCTTC
CASSFRSGRALVYNEQFF
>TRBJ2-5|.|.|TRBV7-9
TGTGCCAGCAGCTTACCCGGGGTCGAAGAGACCCAGTACTTC
CASSLPGVEETQYF
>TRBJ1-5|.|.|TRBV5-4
TGTGCCAGCAGGGAGAAGGGACGTGGTAGGGGCAATCAGCCCCAGCATTTT
CASREKGRGRGNQPQHF
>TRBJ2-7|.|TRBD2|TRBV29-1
TGCAGCGTTGAACGAGGGACTAGCGGCCCCTACGAGCAGTACTTC
CSVERGTSGPYEQYF